This T cell receptor (beta chain) emerged from a study of T cells in Graves' hyperthyroidism and ophthalmopathy. Trimming stripped 0 bases from V and 4 bases from J, with 22 bases between. Germline lookup yields CDR1 MNHEY and CDR2 SVGEGT. The CDR3 has 18 amino acids. RNA transcripts gave rise to amplified TCR beta CDR3 regions. TCR CDR3 regions were first amplified by RT-PCR with HTBI primers. One entry per CDR3 protein results from TCRdb running MiXCR on the multiplex PCR reads. The sample records more than 500,000 distinct CDR3 sequences, roughly 14% being singletons. V usage is TRBV6-2 or TRBV6-3 and J usage is TRBJ2-7; possibly TRBD1 or TRBD2 for D (6 bases each). This TCR was sampled from a woman aged 40 to 55 with Graves' ophthalmopathy. Sequencing was done on a sample of blood. CDR3 in amino acids: CASSYSGQSGGELYEQYF. In nucleotides, the CDR3 is TGTGCCAGCAGTTACTCCGGACAGTCCGGCGGGGAGCTGTACGAGCAGTACTTC.